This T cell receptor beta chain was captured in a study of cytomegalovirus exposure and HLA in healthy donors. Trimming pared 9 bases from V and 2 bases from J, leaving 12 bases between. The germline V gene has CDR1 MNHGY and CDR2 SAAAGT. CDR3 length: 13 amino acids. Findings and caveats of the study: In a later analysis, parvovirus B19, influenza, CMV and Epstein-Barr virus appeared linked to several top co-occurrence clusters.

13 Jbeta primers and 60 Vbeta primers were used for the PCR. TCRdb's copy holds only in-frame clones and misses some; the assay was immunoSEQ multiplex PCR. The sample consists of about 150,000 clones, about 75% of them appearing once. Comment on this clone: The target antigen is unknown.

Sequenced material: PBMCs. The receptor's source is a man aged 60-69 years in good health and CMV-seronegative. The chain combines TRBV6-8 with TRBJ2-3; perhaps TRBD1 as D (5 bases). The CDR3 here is CARGPGLTDTQYF. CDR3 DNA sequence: TGTGCCAGGGGTCCAGGGCTCACAGATACGCAGTATTTT.